The 18 T cell receptor beta chains below were found in one sample sequenced in a study of cytomegalovirus exposure and HLA in healthy donors. PCR was performed using 60 Vbeta and 13 Jbeta primers. Some clones are missing from TCRdb's copy, which holds only in-frame ones; the method was immunoSEQ multiplex PCR. Among tens of thousands of clones listed, roughly 76% were seen once. Sequencing was done on a sample of PBMCs. The receptor source for this set is a woman aged 25 to 45 in good health and CMV-seronegative.

V usage is TRBV7-6 and J usage is TRBJ2-5; TRBD2 matches 12 bases. Trimming removed 0 bases from V and 4 bases from J; junction bases left unmatched: 0. Germline loops: CDR1 SGHVS, CDR2 FNYEAQ. CDR3 length: 15 amino acids. CDR3 DNA: TGTGCCAGCAGCTTAGCGGGACTAGCGGGAGAGACCCAGTACTTC. This encodes CASSLAGLAGETQYF.

V usage is TRBV2 and J usage is TRBJ2-7; TRBD2 aligns across 7 bases. J was trimmed by 0 bases and V by 6 bases; bases with no gene match: 2. The CDR3 runs to 13 residues. CDR1 and CDR2 (germline): SNHLY, FYNNEI. CDR3 coding DNA: TGTGCCAGCAGGGGGGGGAGCTCCTACGAGCAGTACTTC. Translating gives CASRGGSSYEQYF. The full variable domain, its missing parts supplied by reference TRBV2 and TRBJ2-7, is EPEVTQTPSHQVTQMGQEVILRCVPISNHLYFYWYRQILGQKVEFLVSFYNNEISEKSEIFDDQFSVERPDGSNFTLKIRSTKLEDSAMYFCASRGGSSYEQYFGPGTRLTVT.

Here the CDR3 DNA reads TGTGCCATCAGTGAGTCTCGGGACAGCCACTATGGCTACACCTTC. Encoded protein: CAISESRDSHYGYTF. The genes are TRBV10-3 and TRBJ1-2; 7 positions agree with TRBD1. Germline V gene lookup returns CDR1 ENHRY and CDR2 SYGVKD. The CDR3 runs to 15 residues. J lost 3 bases, V lost 0 bases, and 4 bases had no gene match.

This rearrangement joins TRBV27 to TRBJ1-1, with a possible D match to TRBD1 (5 bases). The CDR3 totals 14 residues. Trimming pared 1 base from V and 0 bases from J, leaving 6 bases between. Germline V gene data show CDR1 as MNHEY and CDR2 as SMNVEV (reference sequence). CDR3 DNA sequence: TGTGCCAGCAGTTTATGGGGGGTGAACACTGAAGCTTTCTTT. Translated: CASSLWGVNTEAFF.

The chain is built from TRBV5-1 and TRBJ1-6, with 8 nucleotides matching TRBD1. This CDR3 has 16 residues. The V and J ends lost 4 bases and 7 bases, in that order; junction bases with no gene match: 10. Germline CDR1 and CDR2: SGHRS and YFSETQ. CDR3 residues: CASSQDPTGGNSPLHF. The CDR3 DNA is TGCGCCAGCAGCCAAGACCCAACAGGGGGGAATTCACCCCTCCACTTT.

The sample holds a few counts of this clone. This rearrangement joins TRBV2 to TRBJ2-1; 9 positions match TRBD2. The CDR3 has 18 amino acids. The germline CDR1 and CDR2 sequences are SNHLY and FYNNEI. J gave up 8 bases and V 7 bases, and 21 bases lay outside the gene matches. This chain's CDR3 is CASTQGLGAGGPSYEQFF. The CDR3, as DNA: TGTGCCAGCACCCAAGGCCTGGGGGCGGGAGGGCCATCGTATGAGCAGTTCTTC.

This clone was detected a few times. J is TRBJ1-5 and V is TRBV11-3, with D uncertain. V was shortened by 0 bases and J by 5 bases, with 14 bases between the two germline ends. The CDR3 is 16 amino acids. Germline lookup yields CDR1 SGHNT and CDR2 YENEEA. CDR3 in DNA: TGTGCCAGCAGCTTAGAGGCCGGGAAAAGAGATCAGCCCCAGCATTTT. Translation gives CASSLEAGKRDQPQHF. The full variable domain, with the rest looked up from reference TRBV11-3 and TRBJ1-5, is EAGVVQSPRYKIIEKKQPVAFWCNPISGHNTLYWYLQNLGQGPELLIRYENEEAVDDSQLPKDRFSAERLKGVDSTLKIQPAELGDSAVYLCASSLEAGKRDQPQHFGDGTRLSIL.

This chain links TRBV6-1 with TRBJ2-5; 7 nucleotides line up with TRBD1. J lost 3 bases, V lost 7 bases, and 11 bases had no gene match. The germline gives CDR1 MNHNS, CDR2 SASEGT. The CDR3 is 15 amino acids. DNA of the CDR3: TGTGCCAGCACCCGACCGGGACAGTTAAAAGAGACCCAGTACTTC. Protein product: CASTRPGQLKETQYF.

The chain uses TRBV28 and TRBJ1-5, with 8 bases matching TRBD1. The CDR3 runs 13 residues. With V trimmed by 7 bases and J by 4 bases, 3 bases remained unmatched. CDR1 is MDHEN, CDR2 SYDVKM, per germline. CDR3 sequence (DNA): TGTGCCAGCATGGACAGGGCAAATCAGCCCCAGCATTTT. Translated: CASMDRANQPQHF.

This clone was seen only once. The V call is TRBV28, the J call TRBJ1-3; perhaps TRBD1 as D (6 bases). Trimming shortened V by 6 bases and J by 0 bases, and 18 bases separated the two germline ends. The CDR3 contains 17 residues. Germline lookup yields CDR1 MDHEN and CDR2 SYDVKM. The CDR3 loop is CASSFYRARSSGNTIYF. The CDR3 nucleotides are TGTGCCAGCAGCTTTTACAGGGCCCGATCCTCTGGAAACACCATATATTTT.

This rearrangement joins TRBV28 to TRBJ1-1; D is unclear. The length of the CDR3 is 13 residues. The V gene's germline CDR1 is MDHEN and CDR2 SYDVKM. Trimming removed 3 bases at V and 11 bases at J, with 16 bases between. This CDR3 is CASSLWERGVAFF. The CDR3 DNA is TGTGCCAGCAGTTTGTGGGAACGGGGTGTGGCTTTCTTT.

This rearrangement joins TRBV6-4 to TRBJ2-7, with 7 bases identical to TRBD1. The germline CDR1 and CDR2 sequences are MRHNA and SNTAGT. The CDR3 is 12 residues long. The J segment lost 9 bases and the V segment lost 0 bases, leaving 2 bases of the junction unmatched. CDR3 in amino acids: CASSDSRGRQYF. The CDR3 DNA follows: TGTGCCAGCAGTGACTCAAGGGGGCGGCAGTACTTC.

V and J are TRBV5-1 and TRBJ1-1, with 10 bases fitting TRBD1. This CDR3 comprises 16 residues. Germline values: CDR1 SGHRS, CDR2 YFSETQ. The V gene end was trimmed by 4 bases and the J gene end by 0 bases; junction bases not matched to a gene: 6. DNA for the CDR3: TGCGCCAGCAGCGCCGGACAGGGGGTCATGAACACTGAAGCTTTCTTT. This encodes CASSAGQGVMNTEAFF. Based on the CDR3 plus reference TRBV5-1 and TRBJ1-1, the full variable domain is KAGVTQTPRYLIKTRGQQVTLSCSPISGHRSVSWYQQTPGQGLQFLFEYFSETQRNKGNFPGRFSGRQFSNSRSEMNVSTLELGDSALYLCASSAGQGVMNTEAFFGQGTRLTVV.

The J gene is TRBJ2-7, the V gene TRBV6-5; 7 nucleotides match TRBD1. The CDR3 is 14 amino acids. Germline-derived CDR1 and CDR2 are MNHEY and SVGAGI. The trim removed 6 bases at V and 5 bases at J, leaving 10 bases unmatched. The CDR3 here is CASSRTGEGNEQYF. In nucleotides, the CDR3 is TGTGCCAGCAGCCGCACAGGGGAAGGGAACGAGCAGTACTTC.

This sequence joins TRBV4-1 and TRBJ2-7; 8 nucleotides match TRBD2. The CDR3 has 17 residues. V was pared by 4 bases and J by 0 bases, with 11 bases of the junction left unmatched. CDR1 is MGHRA and CDR2 is YSYEKL in the germline V gene. CDR3 nucleotides: TGCGCCAGCAGCCGAGGGGCTAGCGGGCGCCTCTCCTACGAGCAGTACTTC. The encoded protein is CASSRGASGRLSYEQYF.

The chain uses TRBV29-1 and TRBJ1-2, with no clear D. This CDR3 is built from 14 residues. The germline V and J ends were trimmed by 1 base and 4 bases, with 13 bases remaining between them. CDR1 SQVTM and CDR2 ANQGSEA come from the germline V gene. Written as DNA, the CDR3 is TGCAGCGTTGAAGGCCCCCGGACTAGCTATGGCTACACCTTC. Translated: CSVEGPRTSYGYTF.

The chain employs TRBV11-1 and TRBJ2-7; the D gene is possibly TRBD1 (6 bases). Germline CDR1 SGHAT, CDR2 FQDESV (reference sequence). The CDR3 has 18 amino acids. V was pared by 7 bases and J by 3 bases, with 28 bases between. CDR3 DNA: TGTGCCAGCACCCAGGGGTGGGTTGGCGAGAAACCGCTCTACGAGCAGTACTTC. Its translation is CASTQGWVGEKPLYEQYF.

The V call is TRBV7-9, the J call TRBJ1-1; weak D call: TRBD1 (6 bases). The CDR3 has 15 amino acids. CDR1 is SEHNR, CDR2 FQNEAQ, per germline (reference sequence). Trimming took 3 bases from V and 2 from J, leaving 13 bases between them. The CDR3 sequence: CASSLAQGQNTEAFF. CDR3 DNA: TGTGCCAGCAGCTTGGCGCAGGGGCAAAACACTGAAGCTTTCTTT.